This section outlines one T cell receptor (beta chain) sequence together with its context. No antigen is known for it. Base qualities are not at hand, and no much larger clone is one base apart. This sample stems from a study of beta chain features in type 1 diabetes (dated by TCRdb to between 2017 and 2018). With regard to the full study: No differences in mean age, gender distribution, total cell number or subset yield were found between patients and healthy donors. A total of roughly 110 million sorted cells were examined across all samples, and the number of cells per subset was strongly correlated with RNA yield. In the study, TCRB repertoires of sorted circulating CD4+ T cell subsets from recently diagnosed type 1 diabetes patients were compared with those of matched healthy donors. Whereas all 28 donors provided naive and central memory subsets, regulatory and stem cell-like memory subsets were isolated from just 8 patients and roughly eight healthy donors. The full study reports these points: Shorter templates might be favored by PCR, yet because patient and control samples were amplified and corrected together, any such skew would affect both groups equally. Fewer insertions and more nucleotide deletions at VDJ recombination sites were observed in patients with type 1 diabetes, implying thymic rearrangement abnormalities. Type 1 diabetes patients showed a moderate but significant shortening of TCRB CDR3 length in all four CD4+ subsets. Because cDNA was sequenced instead of genomic DNA, highly expressing activated cells could be over-represented, though the groups showed no difference in activation or CD3 levels. Because the HLA sub-analyses included only small numbers of individuals, any influence of HLA type on TCRB rearrangement was left unresolved. Naive, central memory and regulatory TCRB repertoires appeared more similar among patients than among healthy donors.

The entire amount of isolated RNA was reverse transcribed using the High Capacity cDNA Reverse Transcription Kit, so the sequenced TCRB transcripts were expressed ones. Deep immunoSEQ sequencing was performed on naive, central memory and regulatory T cell samples, with an average of roughly 3.3 million total reads per sample. After sorted cells were lysed in RLT buffer, RNA was extracted with DNase-treated RNeasy Micro or Mini kits, with the choice depending on cell number. To prevent cross-contamination, every cell subset was processed on its own, while patient and healthy donor samples were processed together. Using the immunoSEQ multiplex PCR, TCRB sequences were amplified from cDNA into 87-bp fragments spanning the CDR3 region. Sequencing of the amplicons was performed on the Illumina HiSeq platform. The original methods were these. PCR bias was corrected computationally using synthetic template baselines, and reads within Hamming distance 2 were collapsed, with unmergeable singletons discarded. By aligning reads against IMGT, V, D and J genes, CDR3 length, and insertions or deletions at six rearrangement sites were assigned. Within each subset, clonotype counts were normalized to sorted cell number, and only after that were true diversity and Gini coefficients computed with the tcR R package. The overlap coefficient, calculated on TCRB nucleotide sequences, was used to quantify repertoire sharing. TCRdb carries this immuneACCESS record with in-frame sequences only. Its versions omit some clonotypes, under half of them owing to an unresolved V gene in the studies checked, with the rest unexplained. From that table come the V and J calls and clone size; the DNA was used to work out D and trimming. The sample table records 130,000 to 150,000 clones; about 7.1% of these occur just once. Clones ranked in the top ten supply approximately 1.4% of the sample.

Each donor gave one peripheral blood draw, averaging approximately 0.11 L, which was collected into heparinised tubes. A BD FACSAria II was used to sort naive, central memory, regulatory and stem cell-like memory CD4+ T cells with a panel that included CD45RO, CCR7, CD25, CD127, CD95 and CD27. All sorted populations exceeded 98% purity. PBMCs were separated immediately by Lymphoprep density gradient centrifugation and were stained directly, without being cultured. So that batch effects would be minimized, each experiment stained and sorted samples in pairs, pairing one healthy donor with one patient. For CDR1 and CDR2, the germline V gene lists SGHTA and FQGNSA. V lost 5 bases and J lost 5 bases; the stretch between them is 12 bases long. From the cysteine up to the phenylalanine, the CDR3 has a length of 13 residues. Solely the CDR3 DNA is kept, with 39 bases framed from the first base.

Recombination joined TRBV7-2 with TRBJ2-5; no D gene is confidently identified. The receptor comes from a young woman in good health. The sample consisted of central memory CD4+ T cells from blood. In nucleotide form, the sequence is TGTGCCAGCAGCCGTCGCGCCGGGGAGACCCAGTACTTC. This translates into CASSRRAGETQYF.